These T cell receptor beta chains were read from a single sample in a study of blood T cell repertoires in COVID-19. This table comes from immunoSEQ multiplex PCR, and its TCRdb copy is limited to in-frame clones, with some not included. The sample lists about 170,000 clones, approximately 84% occurring once. Specimen: peripheral blood. The receptors originated from a man aged 35-49 years who had recovered from COVID-19. CDR3s leave out the opening cysteine and the closing phenylalanine or tryptophan. D genes are given only for firm matches.

CDR3: ASSEDRVAF
V: TRBV5-1
J: TRBJ1-1
D: TRBD1

CDR3: ASSLGSTEAF
V: TRBV7-8
J: TRBJ1-1
D: NA

CDR3: ASSLSSGLQETQY
V: TRBV5-4
J: TRBJ2-5
D: NA

CDR3: ASSRDRANYGYT
V: TRBV5-5
J: TRBJ1-2
D: TRBD1

CDR3: ASSESFGTSEETQY
V: TRBV10-2
J: TRBJ2-5
D: TRBD2

CDR3: ASKTGGGETQY
V: TRBV19
J: TRBJ2-5
D: TRBD1

CDR3: ASSTNNEQF
V: TRBV12-3/TRBV12-4
J: TRBJ2-1
D: NA

CDR3: ASSLAGTAGNTIY
V: TRBV5-1
J: TRBJ1-3
D: TRBD1

CDR3: ASSLTGGPDTQY
V: TRBV27
J: TRBJ2-3
D: TRBD1

CDR3: ASSLPFAGALQETQY
V: TRBV7-9
J: TRBJ2-5
D: NA

CDR3: ASSRGGSYNEQF
V: TRBV19
J: TRBJ2-1
D: TRBD2

CDR3: ASSALAGGPQETQY
V: TRBV9
J: TRBJ2-5
D: TRBD2

CDR3: ASSFSSGLGRETQY
V: TRBV5-5
J: TRBJ2-5
D: TRBD2

CDR3: ASSVGLREETQY
V: TRBV7-2
J: TRBJ2-5
D: NA

CDR3: ASSLAPEEDGETQY
V: TRBV18
J: TRBJ2-5
D: NA

CDR3: ASSTGQGVSLNTEAF
V: TRBV19
J: TRBJ1-1
D: TRBD1

CDR3: ASSSGSSYNEQF
V: TRBV6-5
J: TRBJ2-1
D: NA

CDR3: ASRGTSGGNTDTQY
V: TRBV5-4
J: TRBJ2-3
D: TRBD2

CDR3: ASSLMSSVNTEAF
V: TRBV7-2
J: TRBJ1-1
D: NA

CDR3: AAGAYEQY
V: TRBV28
J: TRBJ2-7
D: TRBD2

CDR3: ASSDNSGSYNEQF
V: TRBV25-1
J: TRBJ2-1
D: NA

CDR3: AIRTGGDETQY
V: TRBV28
J: TRBJ2-5
D: TRBD1

CDR3: ASSQELGQGVSAF
V: TRBV4-3
J: TRBJ1-1
D: TRBD1

CDR3: ASSLRESYEQY
V: TRBV3-1/TRBV3-2
J: TRBJ2-7
D: NA

CDR3: ASSLAAVTYEQY
V: TRBV7-2
J: TRBJ2-7
D: NA

CDR3: ASSVAARQGGELF
V: TRBV9
J: TRBJ2-2
D: TRBD1

CDR3: ASSPGTIQETQY
V: TRBV5-1
J: TRBJ2-5
D: NA

CDR3: ASSPGQGLAKNIQY
V: TRBV4-1
J: TRBJ2-4
D: TRBD1

CDR3: ASSPDRSYNEQF
V: TRBV3-1/TRBV3-2
J: TRBJ2-1
D: NA

CDR3: ASSSLLAGLRGEETQY
V: TRBV7-9
J: TRBJ2-5
D: TRBD2

CDR3: ASSFSLGGRTLSYNEQF
V: TRBV28
J: TRBJ2-1
D: NA

CDR3: ASSPSGYEQY
V: TRBV7-8
J: TRBJ2-7
D: NA

CDR3: ASSQGGMNTGELF
V: TRBV4-2
J: TRBJ2-2
D: NA

CDR3: ASSLAFSSGNTDTQY
V: TRBV7-9
J: TRBJ2-3
D: TRBD2

CDR3: ASSPRLAIEAF
V: TRBV5-5
J: TRBJ1-1
D: NA

CDR3: ASSQDKTGWETQY
V: TRBV4-3
J: TRBJ2-5
D: TRBD1

CDR3: SVRQGTTIQETQY
V: TRBV29-1
J: TRBJ2-5
D: TRBD1

CDR3: ASSVGPGGDEQF
V: TRBV7-2
J: TRBJ2-1
D: NA